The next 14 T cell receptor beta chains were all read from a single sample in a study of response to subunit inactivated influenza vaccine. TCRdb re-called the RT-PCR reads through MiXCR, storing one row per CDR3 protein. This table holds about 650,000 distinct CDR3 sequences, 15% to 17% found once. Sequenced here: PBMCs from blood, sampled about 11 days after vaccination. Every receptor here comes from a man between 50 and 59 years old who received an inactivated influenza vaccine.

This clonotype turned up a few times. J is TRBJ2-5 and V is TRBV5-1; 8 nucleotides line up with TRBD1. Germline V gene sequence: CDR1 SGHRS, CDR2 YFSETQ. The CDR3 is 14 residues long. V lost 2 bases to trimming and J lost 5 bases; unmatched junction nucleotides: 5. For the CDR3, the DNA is TGCGCCAGCAGCTTAGGACAGGGAATGGAGACCCAGTACTTC. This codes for CASSLGQGMETQYF.

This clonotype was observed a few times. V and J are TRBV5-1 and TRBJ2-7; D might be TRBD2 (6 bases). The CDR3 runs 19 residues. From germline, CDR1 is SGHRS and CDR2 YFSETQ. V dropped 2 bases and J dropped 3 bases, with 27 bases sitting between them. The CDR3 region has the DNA TGCGCCAGCAGCTTACTACCTGAGAGGGACTTAAGTAGAGGCTACGAGCAGTACTTC. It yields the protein CASSLLPERDLSRGYEQYF.

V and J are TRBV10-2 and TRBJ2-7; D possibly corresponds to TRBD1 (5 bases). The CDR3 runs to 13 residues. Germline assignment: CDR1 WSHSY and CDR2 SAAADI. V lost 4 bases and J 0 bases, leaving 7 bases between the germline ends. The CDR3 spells CASSVDSSYEQYF. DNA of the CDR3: TGCGCCAGCAGTGTCGACAGCTCCTACGAGCAGTACTTC.

CDR3 nucleotides: TGCAGTGCGCAGGCGAGCTCCTACGAGCAGTACTTC. Residues: CSAQASSYEQYF. The chain joins TRBV20-1 to TRBJ2-7; D unresolved. CDR3 length: 12 residues. The V gene's germline CDR1 is DFQATT and CDR2 SNEGSKA (reference sequence). V lost 6 bases and J lost 0, with 9 bases in between.

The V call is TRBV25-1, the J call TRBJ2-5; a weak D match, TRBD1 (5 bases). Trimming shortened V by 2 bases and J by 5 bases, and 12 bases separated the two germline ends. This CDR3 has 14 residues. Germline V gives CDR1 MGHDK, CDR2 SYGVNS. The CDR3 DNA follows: TGTGCCAGCAGTGAAGTTGCCTGGGGCGAGACCCAGTACTTC. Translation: CASSEVAWGETQYF.

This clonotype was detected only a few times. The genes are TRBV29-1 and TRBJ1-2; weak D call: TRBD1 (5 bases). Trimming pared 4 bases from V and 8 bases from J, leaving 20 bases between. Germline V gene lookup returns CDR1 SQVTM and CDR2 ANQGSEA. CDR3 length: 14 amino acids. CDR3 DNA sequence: TGCAGCGTTGGAGGGGCTACACTTGGAGGGGGCTACACCTTC. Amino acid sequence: CSVGGATLGGGYTF.

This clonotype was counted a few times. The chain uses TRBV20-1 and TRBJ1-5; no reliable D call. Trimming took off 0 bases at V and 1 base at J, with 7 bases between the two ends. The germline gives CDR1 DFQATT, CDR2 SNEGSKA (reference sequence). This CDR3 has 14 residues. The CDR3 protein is CSAREGSSNQPQHF. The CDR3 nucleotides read TGCAGTGCTAGAGAAGGCAGCAGCAATCAGCCCCAGCATTTT.

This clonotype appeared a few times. CDR3 sequence (DNA): TGTGCCAGCAGCTTAGTGGCAGGGGGGGCAGAGACCCAGTACTTC. The encoded protein is CASSLVAGGAETQYF. The chain combines TRBV11-2 with TRBJ2-5; D may match TRBD1 or TRBD2 (7 bases each). The CDR3 length is 15 residues. Looked up from germline, CDR1 is SGHAT and CDR2 is FQNNGV. Trimming shortened V by 1 base and J by 4 bases, and 13 bases separated the two germline ends.

The CDR3 sequence: CASSQDRLAGAYNEQFF. CDR3 nucleotide sequence: TGTGCCAGCAGCCAAGACCGACTAGCGGGGGCCTACAATGAGCAGTTCTTC. This sequence joins TRBV4-2 and TRBJ2-1, with 12 bases identical to TRBD2. Germline CDR1 and CDR2: LGHNA and YNFKEQ. J lost 2 bases, V lost 0 bases, and 2 bases had no gene match. There are 17 residues in the CDR3.

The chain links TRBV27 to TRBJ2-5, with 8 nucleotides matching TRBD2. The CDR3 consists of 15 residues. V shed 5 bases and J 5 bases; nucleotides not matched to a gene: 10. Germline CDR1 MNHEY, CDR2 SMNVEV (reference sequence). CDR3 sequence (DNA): TGTGCCAGCAGTCCCCCCGGGAGGGGCCGGGAGACCCAGTACTTC. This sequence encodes CASSPPGRGRETQYF.

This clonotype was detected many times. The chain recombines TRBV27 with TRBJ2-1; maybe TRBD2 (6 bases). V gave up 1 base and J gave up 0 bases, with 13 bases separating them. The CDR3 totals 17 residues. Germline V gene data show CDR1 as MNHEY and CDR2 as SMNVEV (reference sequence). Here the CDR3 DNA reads TGTGCCAGCAGTTTATTGTCTAGCGTGAGCTCCTACAATGAGCAGTTCTTC. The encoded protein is CASSLLSSVSSYNEQFF.

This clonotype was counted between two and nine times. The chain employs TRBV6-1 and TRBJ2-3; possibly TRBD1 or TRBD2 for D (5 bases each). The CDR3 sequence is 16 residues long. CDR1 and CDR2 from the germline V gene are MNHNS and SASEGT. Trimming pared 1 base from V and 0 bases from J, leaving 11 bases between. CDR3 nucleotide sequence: TGTGCCAGCAGTGAAGTGGGGGTCTCTAGCACAGATACGCAGTATTTT. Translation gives CASSEVGVSSTDTQYF.

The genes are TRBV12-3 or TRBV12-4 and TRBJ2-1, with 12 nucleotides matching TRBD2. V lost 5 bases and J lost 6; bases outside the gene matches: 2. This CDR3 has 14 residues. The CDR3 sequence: CASSPTSGGNEQFF. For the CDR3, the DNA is TGTGCCAGCAGTCCGACTAGCGGGGGCAATGAGCAGTTCTTC.

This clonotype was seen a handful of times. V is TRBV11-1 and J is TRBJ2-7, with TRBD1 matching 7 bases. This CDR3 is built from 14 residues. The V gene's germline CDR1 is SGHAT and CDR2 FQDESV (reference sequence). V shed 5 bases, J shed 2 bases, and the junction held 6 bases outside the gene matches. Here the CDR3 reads CASSEAGTAYEQYF. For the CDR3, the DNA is TGTGCCAGCAGCGAAGCTGGGACAGCCTACGAGCAGTACTTC.